A selection of T cell receptor beta chains follows, all from one sample in a study of beta chain features in type 1 diabetes. Data came from immunoSEQ multiplex PCR; TCRdb stores just in-frame clones and leaves some out. This table holds hundreds of thousands of clones, 10% to 15% found once. The material sequenced was naive CD4+ T cells from blood. Every receptor here comes from a man between 18 and 29 years old with type 1 diabetes. The CDR3 runs from the conserved cysteine through the conserved F or W. The D gene is left open where the match is weak. Clone size appears in some rows only: once, few, many, or a class for an expanded clone.

clone_size: few; cdr3_length: 15; d_call: TRBD1; j_call: TRBJ2-3; v_call: TRBV27; cdr3_nt: TGTGCCAGCAGTTTCCGACAGGGCTCTCTGCATACGCAGTATTTT; cdr3_aa: CASSFRQGSLHTQYF
clone_size: few; cdr3_length: 14; d_call: NA; j_call: TRBJ2-1; v_call: TRBV30; cdr3_nt: TGTGCCTGGAGTTCCGGGACAACCTACAATGAGCAGTTCTTC; cdr3_aa: CAWSSGTTYNEQFF
clone_size: NA; cdr3_length: 13; d_call: NA; j_call: TRBJ2-7; v_call: TRBV2; cdr3_nt: TGTGCCAGCAATCAGGGGTGGGAGTACGAGCAGTACTTC; cdr3_aa: CASNQGWEYEQYF
clone_size: few; cdr3_length: 12; d_call: NA; j_call: TRBJ1-4; v_call: TRBV28; cdr3_nt: TGTGCCAGCAGTTTGGGGGGAGAAAAACTGTTTTTT; cdr3_aa: CASSLGGEKLFF
clone_size: NA; cdr3_length: 18; d_call: TRBD2; j_call: TRBJ2-3; v_call: TRBV10-3; cdr3_nt: TGTGCCATCAGTGAACGCGGGACTAGCGGGGGGAGCACAGATACGCAGTATTTT; cdr3_aa: CAISERGTSGGSTDTQYF
clone_size: NA; cdr3_length: 15; d_call: TRBD1; j_call: TRBJ2-5; v_call: TRBV5-1; cdr3_nt: TGCGCCAGCAGCTTGGCCCCGACAGGGCTAGAGACCCAGTACTTC; cdr3_aa: CASSLAPTGLETQYF
clone_size: NA; cdr3_length: 15; d_call: NA; j_call: TRBJ2-1; v_call: TRBV2; cdr3_nt: TGTGCCAGCAGTGAAGACATTGCCAGTGTCTATGAGCAGTTCTTC; cdr3_aa: CASSEDIASVYEQFF
clone_size: NA; cdr3_length: 14; d_call: NA; j_call: TRBJ2-3; v_call: TRBV7-9; cdr3_nt: TGTGCCAGCAGCCTAACGATGATGACAGATACGCAGTATTTT; cdr3_aa: CASSLTMMTDTQYF
clone_size: NA; cdr3_length: 11; d_call: NA; j_call: TRBJ2-1; v_call: TRBV6-1; cdr3_nt: TGTGCCAGCAGTGATAATCAAGAGCAGTTCTTC; cdr3_aa: CASSDNQEQFF
clone_size: NA; cdr3_length: 14; d_call: NA; j_call: TRBJ1-1; v_call: TRBV10-3; cdr3_nt: TGTGCCATCAGGGGGACCCGGCGGAACACTGAAGCTTTCTTT; cdr3_aa: CAIRGTRRNTEAFF
clone_size: NA; cdr3_length: 11; d_call: NA; j_call: TRBJ2-5; v_call: TRBV5-1; cdr3_nt: TGCGCCAGCGCCCAGAAAGAGACCCAGTACTTC; cdr3_aa: CASAQKETQYF
clone_size: NA; cdr3_length: 15; d_call: NA; j_call: TRBJ1-6; v_call: TRBV10-2; cdr3_nt: TGCGCCAGCAGTGAGTCGTGGGTGAAGGAATCACCCCTCCACTTT; cdr3_aa: CASSESWVKESPLHF
clone_size: few; cdr3_length: 17; d_call: NA; j_call: TRBJ1-5; v_call: TRBV7-2; cdr3_nt: TGTGCCAGCACTCTTAGACCAGGCGCTTATAGCAATCAGCCCCAGCATTTT; cdr3_aa: CASTLRPGAYSNQPQHF